Following are 14 T cell receptor beta chains from one sample sequenced in a study of T cell responses to AZD1222 COVID-19 vaccine. Clones were read by immunoSEQ multiplex PCR, and TCRdb kept only the in-frame ones, dropping some. The repertoire consists of approximately 170,000 clones, with approximately 94% occurring once and the leading ten covering 4% to 5.5%. The sample consisted of peripheral blood, taken 28 days after the second AZD1222 dose. These receptors were collected from an adult who received the AZD1222 COVID-19 vaccine.

This chain connects TRBV21-1 to TRBJ2-5; the D call of TRBD2 is as the table states it, not checked on the DNA. TRBV21-1 is a documented pseudogene. This CDR3 region has 14 residues. CDR3 in amino acids: CASSPPGGKETQYF. For the CDR3, the DNA is TGTGCCAGCAGCCCCCCGGGGGGGAAAGAGACCCAGTACTTC.

This chain connects TRBV10-3 to TRBJ2-1, with 10 bases that match TRBD2. Losses at the gene ends were 2 bases for V and 5 bases for J; bases not matched to a gene: 9. The CDR3 consists of 17 residues. Germline CDR1 reads ENHRY; CDR2 reads SYGVKD. The CDR3 region has the DNA TGTGCCATCAGTGAGGCGATAGCGGGAGGCCGAGACAATGAGCAGTTCTTC. This translates into CAISEAIAGGRDNEQFF.

V gene TRBV3-1 (or the pseudogene TRBV3-2) combines with J gene TRBJ2-5; weak D call: TRBD2 (6 bases). V was cut by 2 bases and J by 7 bases, with 17 bases left in between. The CDR3 covers 15 residues. Germline-derived CDR1 and CDR2 are LGHDT and YNNKEL (reference sequence). CDR3 sequence: CASSQTREPRGTQYF. CDR3 coding DNA: TGTGCCAGCAGCCAAACCCGGGAGCCGAGGGGGACCCAGTACTTC.

J is TRBJ2-3 and V is TRBV4-3; D is possibly TRBD2 (6 bases). With 4 bases removed from V and 2 bases from J, the gap between germline ends came to 10 bases. Germline V gives CDR1 LGHNA, CDR2 YSLEER. CDR3 size: 14 residues. Written as DNA, the CDR3 is TGCGCCAGCAGCCCGGGACTTTCCACAGATACGCAGTATTTT. This encodes CASSPGLSTDTQYF.

V is TRBV10-1 and J is TRBJ2-1; no reliable D call. Per germline, CDR1 WNHNN and CDR2 SYGVQD (reference sequence). The length of the CDR3 is 14 residues. Trimming cost V 6 bases and J 1 base, with 10 bases left between them. The CDR3 spells CASSSAVSYNEQFF. DNA for the CDR3: TGCGCCAGCAGCTCCGCTGTATCCTACAATGAGCAGTTCTTC.

V is TRBV15 and J is TRBJ1-2; TRBD1 matches at 7 bases. The junction had 10 bases not matched to a gene; V was cut back by 4 bases and J by 8 bases. The CDR3 loop spans 14 amino acids. Germline loops: CDR1 LNHNV, CDR2 YYDKDF (reference sequence). The CDR3 nucleotides are TGTGCCACCAGCAAAGAAACGACAGGGTTCGGCTACACCTTC. This translates into CATSKETTGFGYTF.

This chain uses TRBV7-9 with TRBJ1-2; 9 nucleotides align to TRBD1. This CDR3 comprises 15 residues. Germline V CDR1 and CDR2: SEHNR, FQNEAQ (reference sequence). The V and J ends lost 5 bases and 8 bases, in that order; junction bases with no gene match: 12. The CDR3 reads CASSHPTRDRVGYTF. Written as DNA, the CDR3 is TGTGCCAGCAGCCATCCTACCCGGGACAGGGTCGGCTACACCTTC.

The chain uses TRBV2 and TRBJ2-3; D is possibly TRBD2 (7 bases). The CDR3 totals 18 residues. Trimming cost V 6 bases and J 2 bases, with 24 bases left between them. Germline-derived CDR1 and CDR2 are SNHLY and FYNNEI. The CDR3: CASRDPRGLSGNTDTQYF. DNA of the CDR3: TGTGCCAGCAGAGACCCGAGGGGGTTGAGCGGGAACACAGATACGCAGTATTTT.

The rearrangement links TRBV3-1 (or the pseudogene TRBV3-2) to TRBJ2-1, with TRBD1 matching over 10 bases. This CDR3 region has 14 residues. The ends lost 2 bases at V and 10 bases at J; junction bases unmatched: 5. Germline CDR1 is LGHDT and CDR2 is YNNKEL (reference sequence). The DNA of the CDR3 is TGTGCCAGCAGCCAACAGGTGGGACAGGGGGAGCAGTTCTTC. This codes for CASSQQVGQGEQFF.

The gene calls are TRBV23-1 and TRBJ1-5; the D gene is possibly TRBD1 (5 bases). TRBV23-1 qualifies as an ORF whose function is uncertain. V lost 3 bases and J 0 bases, leaving 15 bases between the germline ends. The length of the CDR3 is 17 residues. This CDR3 reads CASSHTTGPYSNQPQHF. CDR3 in DNA: TGCGCCAGCAGTCACACTACAGGCCCCTATAGCAATCAGCCCCAGCATTTT.

This chain joins TRBV6-6 and TRBJ2-7; 7 nucleotides align to TRBD1. The ends lost 4 bases at V and 3 bases at J; junction bases unmatched: 6. CDR3 length equals 14 residues. Looked up from germline, CDR1 is MNHNY and CDR2 is SVGAGI (reference sequence). The CDR3 is CASSSGQTIYEQYF. CDR3 DNA: TGTGCCAGCAGTTCGGGACAGACGATCTACGAGCAGTACTTC.

The CDR3 region is CASSRQGKNIQYF. CDR3 bases: TGTGCCAGCAGCCGACAGGGCAAAAACATTCAGTACTTC. The rearrangement uses TRBV27 and TRBJ2-4, with 7 bases matching TRBD1. The CDR3 contains 13 residues. V lost 6 bases, J lost 3 bases, and 2 bases stayed unmatched. Germline CDR1 and CDR2: MNHEY and SMNVEV (reference sequence).

V and J are TRBV5-1 and TRBJ1-5; no definite D call. The CDR3 is made up of 15 amino acids. CDR1 and CDR2 (germline): SGHRS, YFSETQ. V gave up 0 bases and J gave up 5 bases, with 12 bases separating them. CDR3 in amino acids: CASSLEAGGYQPQHF. The CDR3 DNA reads as TGCGCCAGCAGCTTGGAGGCCGGCGGGTATCAGCCCCAGCATTTT.

V gene TRBV6-5 combines with J gene TRBJ2-4, with D possibly being TRBD1 (7 bases). Germline CDR1 is MNHEY and CDR2 is SVGAGI. The CDR3 loop spans 14 amino acids. Trimming took off 4 bases at V and 4 bases at J, with 11 bases between the two ends. CDR3 sequence: CASSSQGGKNIQYF. CDR3 bases: TGTGCCAGCAGTTCCCAGGGGGGTAAAAACATTCAGTACTTC.